A single sample is the source of the 12 T cell receptor beta chains below, sequenced in a study of neurological immune-mediated disorders. A single record per CDR3 protein comes from TCRdb applying MiXCR to the 5' RACE reads. This sample has tens of thousands of distinct CDR3 sequences, with 2.5% to 3.5% found just once. Source material: PBMCs. These receptors originate from a woman aged 45-60 years with multiple sclerosis.

This clonotype was counted ten times or more. This chain uses TRBV5-1 with TRBJ1-6, with D maybe TRBD1 (5 bases). This CDR3 contains 14 residues. Trimming pared 0 bases from V and 8 bases from J, leaving 9 bases between. CDR1 is SGHRS, CDR2 YFSETQ, per germline. This CDR3 is CASSLDRPDSPLHF. DNA for the CDR3: TGCGCCAGCAGCTTGGACAGGCCAGATTCACCCCTCCACTTT.

This clonotype was counted many times. The V and J genes are TRBV5-1 and TRBJ2-4, with a weak D call TRBD1 (6 bases). V was shortened by 0 bases and J by 5 bases, with 12 bases between the two germline ends. The CDR3 runs to 15 residues. Germline values: CDR1 SGHRS, CDR2 YFSETQ. This CDR3 is CASSLDVGHENIQYF. CDR3 in DNA: TGCGCCAGCAGCTTGGATGTGGGACATGAAAACATTCAGTACTTC.

This clonotype showed up many times. This chain links TRBV15 with TRBJ2-5; unclear D gene. CDR1 LNHNV and CDR2 YYDKDF come from the germline V gene (reference sequence). V lost 1 base and J 1 base, leaving 1 base between the germline ends. This CDR3 region has 12 residues. The CDR3 DNA reads TGTGCCACCAGCAGAGTCCAAGAGACCCAGTACTTC. It specifies CATSRVQETQYF.

This clonotype was seen ten or more times. The rearrangement links TRBV5-1 to TRBJ1-4; no firm D call. The germline V gene encodes CDR1 SGHRS and CDR2 YFSETQ. V lost 2 bases and J 6 bases, leaving 11 bases between the germline ends. The length of the CDR3 is 14 residues. Here the CDR3 reads CASSFRTGDEKLFF. Written as DNA, the CDR3 is TGCGCCAGCAGCTTTCGGACGGGAGATGAAAAACTGTTTTTT.

This clonotype showed up many times. V is TRBV9 and J is TRBJ2-5; D might be TRBD1 or TRBD2, each matching 5 bases. Trimming shortened V by 0 bases and J by 5 bases, and 11 bases separated the two germline ends. Germline values: CDR1 SGDLS, CDR2 YYNGEE. The CDR3 has 14 residues. Written as DNA, the CDR3 is TGTGCCAGCAGCGTAGAGCCAGGGAGTGAGACCCAGTACTTC. Its protein is CASSVEPGSETQYF.

In this sample, this clonotype turned up many times. The rearrangement uses TRBV20-1 and TRBJ2-7; 9 bases are a match to TRBD2. With V trimmed by 5 bases and J by 3 bases, 5 bases remained unmatched. Germline V CDR1 and CDR2: DFQATT, SNEGSKA (reference sequence). The CDR3 runs to 13 residues. The CDR3 coding sequence is TGCAGTGCTGAGCCTAGCGGGATCTACGAGCAGTACTTC. This sequence encodes CSAEPSGIYEQYF.

This clonotype occurred many times. The chain is built from TRBV5-1 and TRBJ1-1; perhaps TRBD1 as D (5 bases). The CDR3 has 16 amino acids. Germline V gene sequence: CDR1 SGHRS, CDR2 YFSETQ. V dropped 4 bases and J dropped 1 base, with 17 bases sitting between them. The chain's CDR3 is CASSRSWGRANTEAFF. The CDR3 nucleotides are TGCGCCAGCAGCCGAAGCTGGGGACGGGCGAACACTGAAGCTTTCTTT.

This clonotype was recorded a few times. The gene calls are TRBV7-9 and TRBJ2-5; D could derive from TRBD1 or TRBD2 (5 bases each). V was cut by 3 bases and J by 7 bases, with 24 bases left in between. This CDR3 spans 17 amino acids. Germline V CDR1 and CDR2: SEHNR, FQNEAQ (reference sequence). CDR3 region: CASSLTDSQLPTRTQYF. CDR3 in DNA: TGTGCCAGCAGCTTGACAGATTCTCAGCTCCCTACTAGGACCCAGTACTTC.

This clonotype was counted many times. V and J are TRBV7-2 and TRBJ1-1; D remains ambiguous. The V and J ends lost 0 bases and 3 bases respectively, with 11 bases between them. Germline lookup yields CDR1 SGHTA and CDR2 FQGNSA. This CDR3 spans 15 amino acids. The CDR3 spells CASSLAPSGYTEAFF. CDR3 coding DNA: TGTGCCAGCAGCTTAGCGCCATCGGGGTACACTGAAGCTTTCTTT.

This clonotype has ten or more counts. A much larger clone is a single base away; this may be a read error. CDR3 coding DNA: TGCAGTGCTAGAGTTCGAGGGACCCAGTACTTC. It yields the protein CSARVRGTQYF. V and J are TRBV20-1 and TRBJ2-5, with D unclear. This CDR3 has 11 residues. The V gene's germline CDR1 is DFQATT and CDR2 SNEGSKA (reference sequence). Trimming removed 1 base from V and 7 bases from J, with 7 bases in between.

This clonotype was recorded at least ten times. The chain couples TRBV6-5 to TRBJ1-4, with TRBD1 as a possible D gene (5 bases). V was cut by 6 bases and J by 5 bases, with 19 bases left in between. The CDR3 is 16 amino acids. CDR1 is MNHEY and CDR2 is SVGAGI in the germline V gene. The CDR3 here is CASSRRQHSTNEKLFF. CDR3 DNA: TGTGCCAGCAGCCGTAGACAGCATAGTACGAATGAAAAACTGTTTTTT.

This clonotype is categorized as medium-sized. This chain uses TRBV5-1 with TRBJ2-1; D is ambiguous. This CDR3 comprises 15 residues. V was pared by 5 bases and J by 10 bases, with 22 bases between. Germline-derived CDR1 and CDR2 are SGHRS and YFSETQ. The CDR3: CASRASGGRNSEQFF. CDR3 nucleotide sequence: TGCGCCAGCAGGGCCTCAGGTGGCAGAAATTCGGAGCAGTTCTTC.